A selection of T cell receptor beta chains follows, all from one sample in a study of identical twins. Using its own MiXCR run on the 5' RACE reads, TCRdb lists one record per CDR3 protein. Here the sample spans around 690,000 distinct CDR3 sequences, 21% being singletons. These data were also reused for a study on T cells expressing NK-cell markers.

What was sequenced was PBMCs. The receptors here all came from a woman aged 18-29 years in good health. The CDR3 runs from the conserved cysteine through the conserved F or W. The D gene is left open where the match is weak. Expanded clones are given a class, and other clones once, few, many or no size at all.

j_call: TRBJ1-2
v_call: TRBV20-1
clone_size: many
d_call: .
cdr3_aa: CSARDPQSAIMGYTF
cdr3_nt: TGCAGTGCTAGAGATCCGCAGAGTGCGATTATGGGCTACACCTTC

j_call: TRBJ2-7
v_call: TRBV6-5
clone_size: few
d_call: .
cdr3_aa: CASSYRGNQNEQYF
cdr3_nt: TGTGCCAGCAGTTACCGGGGGAATCAGAACGAGCAGTACTTC

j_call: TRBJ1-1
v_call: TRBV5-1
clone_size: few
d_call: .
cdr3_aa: CARLQGSNTEAFF
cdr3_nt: TGCGCCAGGCTACAGGGATCGAACACTGAAGCTTTCTTT

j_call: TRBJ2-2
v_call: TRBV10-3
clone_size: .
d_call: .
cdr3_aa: CATATAGELFF
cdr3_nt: TGTGCCACGGCGACGGCCGGGGAGCTGTTTTTT

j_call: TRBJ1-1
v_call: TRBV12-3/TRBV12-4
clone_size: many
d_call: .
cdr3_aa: CASSLGRERAFF
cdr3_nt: TGTGCCAGCAGTTTGGGCAGGGAGAGGGCTTTCTTT

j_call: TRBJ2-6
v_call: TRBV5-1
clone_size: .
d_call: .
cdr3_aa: CASSLDYSGANVLTF
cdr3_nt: TGCGCCAGCAGCTTAGACTACTCTGGGGCCAACGTCCTGACTTTC

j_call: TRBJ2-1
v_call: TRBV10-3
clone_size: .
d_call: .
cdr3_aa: CAISDSRGHRNNEQFF
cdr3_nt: TGTGCCATCAGTGATTCCCGGGGGCATCGGAACAATGAGCAGTTCTTC

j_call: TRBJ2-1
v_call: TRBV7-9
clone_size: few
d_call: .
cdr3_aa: CASSLRTPRGNEQFF
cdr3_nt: TGTGCCAGCAGCCTCCGGACCCCAAGGGGCAATGAGCAGTTCTTC

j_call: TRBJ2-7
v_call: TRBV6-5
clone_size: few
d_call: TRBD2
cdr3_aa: CASSLAGGIKEQYF
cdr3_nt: TGTGCCAGCAGTTTAGCGGGGGGGATTAAGGAGCAGTACTTC

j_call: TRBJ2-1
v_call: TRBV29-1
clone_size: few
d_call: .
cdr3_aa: CSAIGTADSYNEQFF
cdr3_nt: TGCAGCGCGATTGGGACTGCGGATTCCTACAATGAGCAGTTCTTC

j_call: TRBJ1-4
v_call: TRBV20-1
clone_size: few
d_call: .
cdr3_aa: CSARVLVTDEKLFF
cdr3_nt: TGCAGTGCTAGAGTTCTTGTCACAGACGAAAAACTGTTTTTT

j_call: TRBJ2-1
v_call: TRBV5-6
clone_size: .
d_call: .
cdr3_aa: CASQSYNEQFF
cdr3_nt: TGTGCCAGCCAGTCCTACAATGAGCAGTTCTTC

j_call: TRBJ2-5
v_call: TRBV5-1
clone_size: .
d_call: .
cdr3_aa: CASTHGGAAQETQYF
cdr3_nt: TGCGCCAGCACCCATGGCGGGGCGGCACAAGAGACCCAGTACTTC

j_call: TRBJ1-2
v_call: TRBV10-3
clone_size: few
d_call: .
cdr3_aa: CAISASKENGYTF
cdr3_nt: TGTGCCATCAGTGCCAGCAAAGAGAATGGCTACACCTTC

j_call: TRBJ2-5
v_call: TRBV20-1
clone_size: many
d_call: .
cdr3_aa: CSARIGQQETQYF
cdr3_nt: TGCAGTGCTAGAATAGGACAGCAAGAGACCCAGTACTTC

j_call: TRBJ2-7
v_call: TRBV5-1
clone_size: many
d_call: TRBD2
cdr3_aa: CASSQLAGLRSYEQYF
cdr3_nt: TGCGCCAGCAGCCAGCTAGCGGGCCTACGATCCTACGAGCAGTACTTC

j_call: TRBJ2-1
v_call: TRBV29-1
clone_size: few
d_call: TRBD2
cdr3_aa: CSVGLAGGMGQFF
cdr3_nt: TGCAGCGTGGGGCTAGCGGGAGGGATGGGGCAGTTCTTC

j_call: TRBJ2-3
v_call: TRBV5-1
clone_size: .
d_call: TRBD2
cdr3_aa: CASSLAGGLAASTDTQYF
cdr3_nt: TGCGCCAGCAGCTTGGCCGGCGGACTAGCGGCTAGCACAGATACGCAGTATTTT

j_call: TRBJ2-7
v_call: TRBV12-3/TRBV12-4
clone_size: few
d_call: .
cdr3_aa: CASSQGSGEQYF
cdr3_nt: TGTGCCAGCAGTCAGGGGTCTGGCGAGCAGTACTTC

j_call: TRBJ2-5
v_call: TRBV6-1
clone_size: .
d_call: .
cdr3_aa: CASSVSGGSWETQYF
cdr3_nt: TGTGCCAGCAGTGTCTCGGGGGGCTCATGGGAGACCCAGTACTTC

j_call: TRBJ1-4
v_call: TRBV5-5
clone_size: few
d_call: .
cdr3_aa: CASSLASLGVNEKLFF
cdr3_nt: TGTGCCAGCAGCTTAGCCTCCCTCGGAGTTAATGAAAAACTGTTTTTT

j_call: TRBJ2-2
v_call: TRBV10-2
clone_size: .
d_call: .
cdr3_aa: CASSLRARTGELFF
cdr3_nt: TGCGCCAGCAGCCTAAGAGCGCGGACCGGGGAGCTGTTTTTT

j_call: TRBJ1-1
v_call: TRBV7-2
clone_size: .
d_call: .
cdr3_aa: CASSLYSGTEAFF
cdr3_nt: TGTGCCAGCAGTTTATACAGTGGCACTGAAGCTTTCTTT

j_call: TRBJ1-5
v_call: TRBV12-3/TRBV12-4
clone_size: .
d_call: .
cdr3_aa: CASSSEGGSNQPQHF
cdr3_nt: TGTGCCAGCAGTTCCGAGGGGGGGAGCAATCAGCCCCAGCATTTT

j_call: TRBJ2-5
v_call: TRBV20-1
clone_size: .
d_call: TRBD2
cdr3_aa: CSAGTSGRPSYQETQYF
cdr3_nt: TGCAGTGCGGGGACTAGCGGGAGGCCCTCGTATCAAGAGACCCAGTACTTC

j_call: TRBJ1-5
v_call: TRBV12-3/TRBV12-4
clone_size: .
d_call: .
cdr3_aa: CASSFRTNQPQHF
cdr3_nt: TGTGCCAGCAGTTTTCGGACTAATCAGCCCCAGCATTTT

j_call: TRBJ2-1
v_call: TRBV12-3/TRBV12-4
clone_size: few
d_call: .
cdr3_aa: CASSLSNPNEQFF
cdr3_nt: TGTGCCAGCAGTTTATCTAACCCCAATGAGCAGTTCTTC

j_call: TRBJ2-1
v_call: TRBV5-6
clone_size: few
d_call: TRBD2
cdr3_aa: CASSSPGLAGDEQFF
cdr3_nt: TGTGCCAGCAGCTCCCCGGGACTAGCGGGGGATGAGCAGTTCTTC

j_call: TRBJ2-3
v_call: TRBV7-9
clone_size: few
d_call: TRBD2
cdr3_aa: CASSAGRTSGGTDTQYF
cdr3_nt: TGTGCCAGCAGCGCGGGACGGACTAGCGGGGGAACAGATACGCAGTATTTT

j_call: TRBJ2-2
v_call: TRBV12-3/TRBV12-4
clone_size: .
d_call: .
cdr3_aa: CASSFAPGAGELFF
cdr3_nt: TGTGCCAGCAGTTTTGCCCCCGGAGCCGGGGAGCTGTTTTTT

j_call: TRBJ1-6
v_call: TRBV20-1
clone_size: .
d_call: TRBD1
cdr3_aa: CSAVSGTGLQSSPLHF
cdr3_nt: TGCAGTGCCGTCTCCGGGACAGGGCTCCAGTCATCACCCCTCCACTTT

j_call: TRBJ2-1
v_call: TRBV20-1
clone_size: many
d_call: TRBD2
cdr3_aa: CSAVAGGSYNEQFF
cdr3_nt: TGCAGTGCTGTAGCGGGGGGGTCCTACAATGAGCAGTTCTTC

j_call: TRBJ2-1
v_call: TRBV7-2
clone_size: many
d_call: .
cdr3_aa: CASSLASGMNEQFF
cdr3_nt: TGTGCCAGCAGCTTAGCGTCGGGGATGAATGAGCAGTTCTTC

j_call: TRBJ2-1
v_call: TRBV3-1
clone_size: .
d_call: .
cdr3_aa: CASSQVFNSPGGEQFF
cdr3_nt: TGTGCCAGCAGCCAAGTGTTTAATAGCCCAGGCGGTGAGCAGTTCTTC

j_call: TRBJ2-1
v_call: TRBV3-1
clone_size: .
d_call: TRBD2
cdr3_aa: CASSQYIGEGEQFF
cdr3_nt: TGTGCCAGCAGCCAGTATATCGGGGAGGGTGAGCAGTTCTTC

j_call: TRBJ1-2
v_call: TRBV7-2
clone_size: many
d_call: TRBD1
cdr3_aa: CASSLDRNGYTF
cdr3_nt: TGTGCCAGCAGCCTGGACAGGAATGGCTACACCTTC

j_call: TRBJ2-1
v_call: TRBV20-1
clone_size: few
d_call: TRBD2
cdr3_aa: CSAGSGGDSYNEQFF
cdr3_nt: TGCAGTGCTGGTAGCGGGGGGGACTCCTACAATGAGCAGTTCTTC

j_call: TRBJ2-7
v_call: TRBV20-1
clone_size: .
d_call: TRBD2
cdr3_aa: CSAPRKTSGGIEQYF
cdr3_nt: TGCAGTGCTCCGAGAAAAACTAGCGGGGGGATCGAGCAGTACTTC

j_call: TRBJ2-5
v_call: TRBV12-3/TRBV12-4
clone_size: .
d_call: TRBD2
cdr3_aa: CASSWLAGGSGTQYF
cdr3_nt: TGTGCCAGCAGTTGGTTGGCGGGAGGTTCGGGGACCCAGTACTTC

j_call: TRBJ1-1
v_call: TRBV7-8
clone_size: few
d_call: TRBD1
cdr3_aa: CASSATGGITEAFF
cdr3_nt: TGTGCCAGCAGCGCTACAGGGGGTATTACTGAAGCTTTCTTT

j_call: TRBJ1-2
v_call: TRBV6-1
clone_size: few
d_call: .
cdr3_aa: CASTLRDPGNYGYTF
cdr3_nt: TGTGCCAGCACCTTACGGGACCCGGGGAACTATGGCTACACCTTC

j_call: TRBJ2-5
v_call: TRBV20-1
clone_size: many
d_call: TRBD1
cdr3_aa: CSAFRGRETQYF
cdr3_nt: TGCAGTGCTTTCAGGGGGCGAGAGACCCAGTACTTC

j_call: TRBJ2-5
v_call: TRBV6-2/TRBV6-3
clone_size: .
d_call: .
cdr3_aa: CASWMETQYF
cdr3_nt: TGTGCCAGCTGGATGGAGACCCAGTACTTC

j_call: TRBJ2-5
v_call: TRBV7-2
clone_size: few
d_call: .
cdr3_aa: CASSQVGAGTQYF
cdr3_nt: TGTGCCAGCAGCCAAGTGGGGGCAGGGACCCAGTACTTC

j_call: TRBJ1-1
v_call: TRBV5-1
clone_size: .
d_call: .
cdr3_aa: CASSQGSGAEAFF
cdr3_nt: TGCGCCAGCAGCCAGGGATCAGGCGCTGAAGCTTTCTTT

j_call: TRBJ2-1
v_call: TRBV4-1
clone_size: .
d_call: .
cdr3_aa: CASSPHGGEQFF
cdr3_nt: TGCGCCAGCAGCCCGCACGGTGGGGAGCAGTTCTTC

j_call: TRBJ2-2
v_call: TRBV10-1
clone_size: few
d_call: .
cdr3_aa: CASSEGDGELFF
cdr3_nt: TGCGCCAGCAGTGAAGGCGACGGGGAGCTGTTTTTT

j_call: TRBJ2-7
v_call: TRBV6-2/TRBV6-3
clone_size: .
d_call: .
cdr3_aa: CASNSLAFYEQYF
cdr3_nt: TGTGCCAGCAACAGCCTAGCCTTCTACGAGCAGTACTTC

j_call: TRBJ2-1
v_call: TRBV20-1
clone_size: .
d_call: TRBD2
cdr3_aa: CSARGVAGAGSYNEQFF
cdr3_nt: TGCAGTGCTAGAGGGGTAGCGGGAGCGGGGTCCTACAATGAGCAGTTCTTC

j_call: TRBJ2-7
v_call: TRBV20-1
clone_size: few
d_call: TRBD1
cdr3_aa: CSARTGALYEQYF
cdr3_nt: TGCAGTGCCAGGACAGGGGCGCTCTACGAGCAGTACTTC

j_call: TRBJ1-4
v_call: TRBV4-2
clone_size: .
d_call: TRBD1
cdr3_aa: CASSPQGWREKLFF
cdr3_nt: TGTGCCAGCAGCCCACAGGGGTGGCGGGAAAAACTGTTTTTT

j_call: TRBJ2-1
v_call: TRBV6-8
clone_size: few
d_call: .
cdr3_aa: CASSYQAAVSYNEQFF
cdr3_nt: TGTGCCAGCAGTTACCAGGCAGCAGTCTCCTACAATGAGCAGTTCTTC

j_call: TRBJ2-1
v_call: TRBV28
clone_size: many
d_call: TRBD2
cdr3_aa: CASQTGLAGVSENNEQFF
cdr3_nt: TGTGCCAGTCAAACGGGACTAGCGGGAGTAAGTGAAAACAATGAGCAGTTCTTC

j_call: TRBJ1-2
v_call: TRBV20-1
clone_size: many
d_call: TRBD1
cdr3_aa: CSAPRQGLAVSYGYTF
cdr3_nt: TGCAGTGCCCCTAGACAGGGCCTGGCCGTTTCCTATGGCTACACCTTC